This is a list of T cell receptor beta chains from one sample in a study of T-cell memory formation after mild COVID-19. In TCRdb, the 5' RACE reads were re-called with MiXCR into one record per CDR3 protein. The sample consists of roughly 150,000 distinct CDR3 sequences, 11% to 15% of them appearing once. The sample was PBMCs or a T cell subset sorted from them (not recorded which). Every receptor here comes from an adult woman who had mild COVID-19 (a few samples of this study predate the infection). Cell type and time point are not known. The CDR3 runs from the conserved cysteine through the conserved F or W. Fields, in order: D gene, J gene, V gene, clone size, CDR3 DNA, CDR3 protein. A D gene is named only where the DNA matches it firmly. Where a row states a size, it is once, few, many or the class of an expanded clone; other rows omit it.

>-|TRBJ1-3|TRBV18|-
TGTGCCAGCTCACCACCGGGGGCCTCTGGAAACACCATATATTTT
CASSPPGASGNTIYF
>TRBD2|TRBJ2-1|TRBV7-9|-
TGTGCCAGCAGAGGGGTCGAGGGAGGGCCTTACAATGAGCAGTTCTTC
CASRGVEGGPYNEQFF
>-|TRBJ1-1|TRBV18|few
TGTGCCAGCTCACCACGGGGTTATGGCACTGAAGCTTTCTTT
CASSPRGYGTEAFF
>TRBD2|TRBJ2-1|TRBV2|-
TGTGCCAGCAGGGTCGGGACTAGTTGGATTTACGAGCAGTTCTTC
CASRVGTSWIYEQFF
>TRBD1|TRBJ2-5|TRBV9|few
TGTGCCAGCAGCGTAGATCGAGGGGGCGAGACCCAGTACTTC
CASSVDRGGETQYF
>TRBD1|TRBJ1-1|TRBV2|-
TGTGCCAGCACCCCTGACAGGGTCACTGAAGCTTTCTTT
CASTPDRVTEAFF
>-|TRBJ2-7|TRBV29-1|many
TGCAGCGTTGACCCTACCGGGTCCTACGAGCAGTACTTC
CSVDPTGSYEQYF
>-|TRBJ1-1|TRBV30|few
TGTGCCTGGAATTTCGACACATTCAACACTGAAGCTTTCTTT
CAWNFDTFNTEAFF
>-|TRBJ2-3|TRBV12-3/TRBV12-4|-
TGTGCCAGCAGTTTCGTCCGGGATACGCAGTATTTT
CASSFVRDTQYF
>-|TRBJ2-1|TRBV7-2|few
TGTGCCAGCAGCTTGGGGACCTGGGGTCTTTCGGAGCAGTTCTTC
CASSLGTWGLSEQFF
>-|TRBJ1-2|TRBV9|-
TGTGCCAGCAGCGTAGTGGAGGGGCCGGCTAACTATGGCTACACCTTC
CASSVVEGPANYGYTF
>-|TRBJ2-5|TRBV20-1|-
TGCAGTGCAGCTCCGGGACCTGACCAAACCCAGTACTTC
CSAAPGPDQTQYF
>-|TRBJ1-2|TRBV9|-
TGTGCCAGCAGCGTAACGGAAGGGGCTGGCTACACCTTC
CASSVTEGAGYTF
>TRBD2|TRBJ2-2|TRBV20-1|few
TGCAGTGCTAGGGGGACTAGCGGGATGATCGGGGAGCTGTTTTTT
CSARGTSGMIGELFF
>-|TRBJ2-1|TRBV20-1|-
TGCAGTGCTAGTGTAGCGTCTACCTGGTACAATGAGCAGTTCTTC
CSASVASTWYNEQFF
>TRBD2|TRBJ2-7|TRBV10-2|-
TGCGCCAGCAGTGATGCGGGGGTGGGCTCCTACGAGCAGTACTTC
CASSDAGVGSYEQYF
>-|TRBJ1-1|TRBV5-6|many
TGTGCCAGCAGCTTGTGGGGGCTTTCTGAAGCTTTCTTT
CASSLWGLSEAFF
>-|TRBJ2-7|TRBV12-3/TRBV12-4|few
TGTGCCAGCAGTTTACCTAATAGCGGTTCCTACGAGCAGTACTTC
CASSLPNSGSYEQYF
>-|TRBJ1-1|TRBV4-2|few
TGTGCCAGCAGCCAGGCGACAGTAGGCACTGAAGCTTTCTTT
CASSQATVGTEAFF
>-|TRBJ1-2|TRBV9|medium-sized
TGTGCCAGCAGCACACTGACTGGAAGTGACTATGGCTACACCTTC
CASSTLTGSDYGYTF
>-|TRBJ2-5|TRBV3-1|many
TGTGCCAGCAGCCAAGGGGGCGGAGAGACCCAGTACTTC
CASSQGGGETQYF
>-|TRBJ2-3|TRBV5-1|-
TGCGCCAGCAGCTTGGGGACCTGGACAGATACGCAGTATTTT
CASSLGTWTDTQYF
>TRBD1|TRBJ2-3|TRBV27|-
TGTGCCAGCAGTTTTTTACGGACAGGGATCTCAGATACGCAGTATTTT
CASSFLRTGISDTQYF
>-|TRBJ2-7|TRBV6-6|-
TGTGCCAGCAGTTACTCGACGGGAAGTTCCTACGAGCAGTACTTC
CASSYSTGSSYEQYF
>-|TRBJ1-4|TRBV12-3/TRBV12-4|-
TGTGCCAGCAGTTCATATATGCTTGGGGATGAAAAACTGTTTTTT
CASSSYMLGDEKLFF
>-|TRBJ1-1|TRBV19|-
TGTGCCAGTAGTATGGACGAGATTATGAACACTGAAGCTTTCTTT
CASSMDEIMNTEAFF
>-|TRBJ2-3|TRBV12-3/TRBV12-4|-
TGTGCCAGCAGGGTCGCAGATACGCAGTATTTT
CASRVADTQYF
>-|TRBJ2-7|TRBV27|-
TGTGCCAGCAGTTTAAGGCTAGGCGGCTACGAGCAGTACTTC
CASSLRLGGYEQYF
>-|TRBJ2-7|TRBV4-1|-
TGCGCCAGCAGCCAAGACTCATACGTGCAGTACTTC
CASSQDSYVQYF
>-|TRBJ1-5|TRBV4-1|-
TGCGCCAGCAGCCAAGTGATGGGGCAGCCCCAGCATTTT
CASSQVMGQPQHF
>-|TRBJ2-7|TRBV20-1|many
TGCAGTGCTAGAGATCCGGAAGGCTACGAGCAGTACTTC
CSARDPEGYEQYF
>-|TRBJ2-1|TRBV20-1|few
TGCAGTGCTCCTTCCCCCGGCCCGGAGCAGTTCTTC
CSAPSPGPEQFF
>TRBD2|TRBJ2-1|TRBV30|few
TGTGCCTGGAGCAAGTACGCGGGAGGAGACAATGAGCAGTTCTTC
CAWSKYAGGDNEQFF
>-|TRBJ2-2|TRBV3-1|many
TGTGCCAGCAGCACCGGGACGGAGAACACCGGGGAGCTGTTTTTT
CASSTGTENTGELFF
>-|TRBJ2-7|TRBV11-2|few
TGTGCCAGCAGCTTAGAGCCCAGCTCCTACGAGCAGTACTTC
CASSLEPSSYEQYF
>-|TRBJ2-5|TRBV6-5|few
TGTGCCAGCAGCCACGGGATGGGTGAGACCCAGTACTTC
CASSHGMGETQYF
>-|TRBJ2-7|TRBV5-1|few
TGCGCCAGCAGCCACAACAGGGCCGACTACTCCTACGAGCAGTACTTC
CASSHNRADYSYEQYF
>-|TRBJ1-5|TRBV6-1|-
TGTGCCAGCAGTGAAACGTTGGCATCACTTGCATGGGGCAATCAGCCCCAGCATTTT
CASSETLASLAWGNQPQHF
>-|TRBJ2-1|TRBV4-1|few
TGCGCCAGCAGCCAATCGTCCCGCAGCTCCTACAATGAGCAGTTCTTC
CASSQSSRSSYNEQFF
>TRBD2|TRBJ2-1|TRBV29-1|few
TGCAGCGCCTTCGGCGGAATAGCGGGAGTTATAAAGAATGAGCAGTTCTTC
CSAFGGIAGVIKNEQFF
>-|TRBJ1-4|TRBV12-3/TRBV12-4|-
TGTGCCAGCAGTTACAGTGCAACTAATGAAAAACTGTTTTTT
CASSYSATNEKLFF